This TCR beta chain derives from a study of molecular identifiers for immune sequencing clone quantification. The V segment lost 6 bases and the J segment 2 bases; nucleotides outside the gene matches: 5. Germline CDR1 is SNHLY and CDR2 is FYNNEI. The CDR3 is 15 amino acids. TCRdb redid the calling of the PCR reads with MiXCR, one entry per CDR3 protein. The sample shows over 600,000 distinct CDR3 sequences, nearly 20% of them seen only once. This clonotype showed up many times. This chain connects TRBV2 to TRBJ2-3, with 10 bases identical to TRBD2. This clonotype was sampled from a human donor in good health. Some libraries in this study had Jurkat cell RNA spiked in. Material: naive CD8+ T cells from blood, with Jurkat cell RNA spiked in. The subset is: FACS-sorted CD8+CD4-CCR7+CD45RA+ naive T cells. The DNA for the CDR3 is TGTGCCAGCAGCGGACTAGCGGCAAACACAGATACGCAGTATTTT. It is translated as CASSGLAANTDTQYF.